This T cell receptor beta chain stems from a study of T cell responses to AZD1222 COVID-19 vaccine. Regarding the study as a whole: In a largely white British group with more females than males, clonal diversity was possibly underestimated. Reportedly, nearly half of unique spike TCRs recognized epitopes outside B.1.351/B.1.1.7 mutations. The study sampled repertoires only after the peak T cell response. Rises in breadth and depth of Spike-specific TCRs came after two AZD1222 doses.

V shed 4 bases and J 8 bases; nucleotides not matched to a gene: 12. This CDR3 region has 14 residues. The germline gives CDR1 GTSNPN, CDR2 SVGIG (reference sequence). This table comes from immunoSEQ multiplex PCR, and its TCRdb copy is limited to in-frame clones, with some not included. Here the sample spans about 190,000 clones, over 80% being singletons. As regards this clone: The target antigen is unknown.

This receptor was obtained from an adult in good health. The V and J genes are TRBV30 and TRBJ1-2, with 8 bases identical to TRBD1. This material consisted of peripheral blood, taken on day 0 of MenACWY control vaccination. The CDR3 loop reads CAWTFRGPWDGYTF. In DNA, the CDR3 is TGTGCCTGGACGTTCAGGGGGCCCTGGGACGGCTACACCTTC.